The rows below give T cell receptor beta chains drawn from one sample of a study of shared clonotypes between healthy human individuals. The method was immunoSEQ multiplex PCR; TCRdb's version includes in-frame clones alone and lacks a portion of them. Here the sample spans approximately 1.9 million clones, 93% being singletons. The sequenced sample was naive CD8+ T cells from PBMCs. The receptors were gathered from a man younger than 35 in good health. Some clones in this sample may be carry-over from other donors' samples. Both conserved end residues are part of each CDR3. A D gene is named only where the DNA matches it firmly. Expanded clones get a size class; other rows say once, few or many, or leave the size out.

>TRBV15|.|TRBJ2-7|TRBD2
TGTGCCACCAGCAGAGAACCGGGACTAGCGGGAATTTTGGCCGAGCAGTACTTC
CATSREPGLAGILAEQYF
>TRBV9|.|TRBJ2-1|.
TGTGCCAGCAGCCCCTCGCCTGCTGAGCAGTTCTTC
CASSPSPAEQFF
>TRBV19|.|TRBJ1-1|.
TGTGCCAGTAGTATAGGTGGAGGGATAATGAACACTGAAGCTTTCTTT
CASSIGGGIMNTEAFF
>TRBV27|.|TRBJ2-5|.
TGTGCCAGCAGTGGCTCGACGGTATACCAAGCGACCCAGTACTTC
CASSGSTVYQATQYF
>TRBV10-3|.|TRBJ1-6|TRBD1
TGTGCCACGACCGGGACAGGGGATTCACCCCTCCACTTT
CATTGTGDSPLHF
>TRBV19|.|TRBJ2-1|.
TGTGCCAGTAGTATCTGGGGGAGTTACAACAATGAGCAGTTCTTC
CASSIWGSYNNEQFF
>TRBV27|.|TRBJ1-1|.
TGTGCCAGCAGTGAAGTCAGGGGAGGGTCTGAAGCTTTCTTT
CASSEVRGGSEAFF
>TRBV6-5|.|TRBJ1-2|.
TGTGCCAGCAGTTACCTTACGACCTCCTCCGGCTACACCTTC
CASSYLTTSSGYTF
>TRBV7-9|.|TRBJ2-1|.
TGTGCCAGCAGCTTGCTTCTGGCGGAGGCCTACAATGAGCAGTTCTTC
CASSLLLAEAYNEQFF
>TRBV27|once|TRBJ2-2|TRBD2
TGTGCCAGCAGTAGGCTAGCGGGGCCCACCGGGGAGCTGTTTTTT
CASSRLAGPTGELFF
>TRBV27|.|TRBJ2-7|.
TGTGCCAGCAGTTTCACATCACAGGGAGAATTTTACGAGCAGTACTTC
CASSFTSQGEFYEQYF
>TRBV6-1|.|TRBJ1-5|.
TGTGCCAGCAGTGAAGGACGAGGAGTTTTTCAGCCCCAGCATTTT
CASSEGRGVFQPQHF
>TRBV27|.|TRBJ1-5|.
TGTGCCAGCACCCCTGGGGGCAATCAGCCCCAGCATTTT
CASTPGGNQPQHF
>TRBV2|.|TRBJ2-7|.
TGTGCCAGCAGTGAAAAGGGCTATGCGGGACTCTCCTACGAGCAGTACTTC
CASSEKGYAGLSYEQYF
>TRBV2|.|TRBJ2-3|.
TGTGCCAGCTTCAGGGGCTACAGCACAGATACGCAGTATTTT
CASFRGYSTDTQYF
>TRBV19|.|TRBJ2-7|.
TGTGCCAGTAGTGCGGGGACGGGCCCCTACGAGCAGTACTTC
CASSAGTGPYEQYF
>TRBV9|.|TRBJ2-3|.
TGTGCCAGCAGCGCCCGTACCGGAGATACGCAGTATTTT
CASSARTGDTQYF
>TRBV7-9|once|TRBJ2-1|.
TGTGCCAGCACCATTAAAGTGATGCCCCCGTACAATGAGCAGTTCTTC
CASTIKVMPPYNEQFF
>TRBV13|.|TRBJ1-1|TRBD1
TGTGCCAGCAGGACAGGGGGAAACACTGAAGCTTTCTTT
CASRTGGNTEAFF
>TRBV19|.|TRBJ1-2|.
TGTGCCAGTAGCATCAAGGCAGGGGCCCGTGGCTACACCTTC
CASSIKAGARGYTF
>TRBV4-3|once|TRBJ2-2|TRBD1
TGCGCCAGCAGCCAGGGGGGACAGGGGTACACCGGGGAGCTGTTTTTT
CASSQGGQGYTGELFF
>TRBV6-1|.|TRBJ2-1|.
TGTGCCAGCAGAAAAGGACAGAGGGACAATGAGCAGTTCTTC
CASRKGQRDNEQFF
>TRBV5-4|.|TRBJ1-1|.
TGTGCCAGCAGCTTGGTTAGGGGCAACACTGAAGCTTTCTTT
CASSLVRGNTEAFF
>TRBV29-1|.|TRBJ1-2|.
TGCAGCGCAGCACAGGGTCGTGGCTACACCTTC
CSAAQGRGYTF
>TRBV10-2|.|TRBJ2-3|.
TGCGCCAGCAGATCCGGGACTCGCACAGATACGCAGTATTTT
CASRSGTRTDTQYF
>TRBV29-1|.|TRBJ2-2|TRBD2
TGCAGCGTCCAAAGCGGGAGACAAACCGGGGAGCTGTTTTTT
CSVQSGRQTGELFF
>TRBV4-2|.|TRBJ2-1|.
TGTGCCAGCAGCCAAGATGAACTAGGCAATGAGCAGTTCTTC
CASSQDELGNEQFF
>TRBV7-2|.|TRBJ2-5|.
TGTGCCAGCAGCTCCCAGCCTAAAGAGACCCAGTACTTC
CASSSQPKETQYF
>TRBV4-2|.|TRBJ1-4|.
TGTGCCAGCAGCCAGGAAGGCGGGGTGCCCCTTTATAATAATGAAAAACTGTTTTTT
CASSQEGGVPLYNNEKLFF
>TRBV7-2|.|TRBJ2-1|.
TGTGCCAGCAGCTTAGATTGGCTAAATGAGCAGTTCTTC
CASSLDWLNEQFF
>TRBV28|.|TRBJ2-4|.
TGTGCCAGCAGTTTATTGTGGAGCCAAGCCAAAAACATTCAGTACTTC
CASSLLWSQAKNIQYF
>TRBV28|.|TRBJ2-1|.
TGTGCCAGCAGTTTATTGTCGGGTATGGGGTACAATGAGCAGTTCTTC
CASSLLSGMGYNEQFF
>TRBV6-6|.|TRBJ2-2|.
TGTGCCAGCAGGGGCAAAATTGGGGACGGGGAGCTGTTTTTT
CASRGKIGDGELFF
>TRBV4-2|.|TRBJ2-7|.
TGTGCCAGCAGCCAAGGAGCTTTCATCTCCTACGAGCAGTACTTC
CASSQGAFISYEQYF
>TRBV9|once|TRBJ2-7|.
TGTGCCAGCAGCGTAGATTCCGGCTACGAGCAGTACTTC
CASSVDSGYEQYF
>TRBV6-5|.|TRBJ2-1|TRBD2
TGTGCCAGCAGTTACCTCCCTAGCGGAGTCTACAATGAGCAGTTCTTC
CASSYLPSGVYNEQFF
>TRBV7-7|few|TRBJ1-1|.
TGTGCCAGCAGCTTAGGGACTAACACTGAAGCTTTCTTT
CASSLGTNTEAFF
>TRBV27|.|TRBJ2-1|.
TGTGCCAGCAGTTTACAGTCCGGGGACGCCAGGCAGTTCTTC
CASSLQSGDARQFF
>TRBV11-2|.|TRBJ1-3|.
TGTGCCAGCAGCTTACCTGAACAGGGCTCTGGAAACACCATATATTTT
CASSLPEQGSGNTIYF
>TRBV5-1|.|TRBJ2-7|TRBD1
TGCGCCAGCGCGACAGGGCTCCAATACGAGCAGTACTTC
CASATGLQYEQYF
>TRBV6-4|.|TRBJ2-1|TRBD2
TGTGCCAGCAGTGACGCAACTAGCGGGGACTACAATGAGCAGTTCTTC
CASSDATSGDYNEQFF
>TRBV27|.|TRBJ2-3|.
TGTGCCAGCAGCCCCTCACGCACTAGCACAGATACGCAGTATTTT
CASSPSRTSTDTQYF
>TRBV6-1|.|TRBJ2-3|.
TGTGCCAGCAGTGAAGCGAGGGGAGTTGGTGATACGCAGTATTTT
CASSEARGVGDTQYF
>TRBV21-1|.|TRBJ2-7|.
TGTGCCAGCAGCAAAGATGGGGGACCCTACTACGAGCAGTACTTC
CASSKDGGPYYEQYF
>TRBV6-5|.|TRBJ2-1|TRBD1
TGTGCCAGCAGTTGGGGACAGAGCTACAATGAGCAGTTCTTC
CASSWGQSYNEQFF
>TRBV13|.|TRBJ2-7|TRBD2
TGTGCCAGCAGCTCGCGCCTGACTAGCGGGAGGGCCATGGGGGACGAGCAGTACTTC
CASSSRLTSGRAMGDEQYF
>TRBV21-1|.|TRBJ2-2|.
TGTGCCAGCAGCAAAGCGCTACCCCCTAGAGACAGCCCCAACACCGGGGAGCTGTTTTTT
CASSKALPPRDSPNTGELFF
>TRBV9|.|TRBJ2-5|TRBD2
TGTGCCAGCAGCGTAGAGGGGCTAGCGGGAGAGACCCAGTACTTC
CASSVEGLAGETQYF
>TRBV28|.|TRBJ2-6|.
TGTGCCAGCAGTTTATCGACAGAGCTCTCCGGGGCCAACGTCCTGACTTTC
CASSLSTELSGANVLTF
>TRBV7-9|.|TRBJ2-1|.
TGTGCCAGCAGCTTAGTAGGTATTGAGCAGTTCTTC
CASSLVGIEQFF
>TRBV29-1|.|TRBJ1-1|.
TGCAGCGTTGAAATAAGGTGGGAGGCTTTCTTT
CSVEIRWEAFF